These 5 T cell receptor beta chains were all obtained from the same sample, sequenced in a study of technical replicates of blood from a handful of donors. Profiling relied on immunoSEQ multiplex PCR, and the TCRdb table lists in-frame clones only, not all of them. The sample includes under 95,000 clones, about 95% seen only once; the top ten take 0.2% to 0.3%. Specimen: T cells isolated from PBMCs. All receptors derive from a human donor in good health.

CDR3: CASTPDREKETQYF. The CDR3, as DNA: TGCGCCAGCACACCCGACAGGGAGAAAGAGACCCAGTACTTC. The chain has TRBV5-1 and TRBJ2-5, with 7 bases identical to TRBD1. Germline CDR1 is SGHRS and CDR2 is YFSETQ. This CDR3 has 14 amino acids. Trimming took 6 bases from V and 3 from J; bases not matched to a gene: 8.

The J gene is TRBJ2-5, the V gene TRBV29-1; TRBD2 might be the D (6 bases). There are 13 residues in the CDR3. The germline gives CDR1 SQVTM, CDR2 ANQGSEA. V was pared by 4 bases and J by 2 bases, with 11 bases between. CDR3 residues: CSVATRLQETQYF. CDR3 nucleotide sequence: TGCAGCGTTGCGACTAGACTACAAGAGACCCAGTACTTC.

The V gene is TRBV20-1, the J gene TRBJ2-4; D not resolved. The CDR3 contains 11 residues. The V gene lost 0 bases and the J gene lost 9 bases, with 6 bases spanning the gap. Germline V gene sequence: CDR1 DFQATT, CDR2 SNEGSKA (reference sequence). The CDR3 reads CSAREALIQYF. The DNA for the CDR3 is TGCAGTGCTAGAGAGGCTCTCATTCAGTACTTC.

The chain couples TRBV7-9 to TRBJ2-7, with TRBD1 as a possible D gene (7 bases). From germline, CDR1 is SEHNR and CDR2 FQNEAQ (reference sequence). The V end lost 5 bases, the J end lost 4 bases, and 15 bases lay between the germline ends. The CDR3 covers 14 residues. The CDR3 reads CASSRGDSAYEQYF. The CDR3 DNA follows: TGTGCCAGCAGCCGCGGGGACAGCGCTTACGAGCAGTACTTC.

The count of this clone is one. The chain recombines TRBV5-1 with TRBJ2-7, with D tentatively TRBD2 (7 bases). Germline assignment: CDR1 SGHRS and CDR2 YFSETQ. V was cut by 4 bases and J by 2 bases, with 16 bases left in between. This CDR3 spans 15 amino acids. CDR3 nucleotide sequence: TGCGCCAGCAGCCTTATAGGGGGGGAAGCCTACGAGCAGTACTTC. Its protein is CASSLIGGEAYEQYF.